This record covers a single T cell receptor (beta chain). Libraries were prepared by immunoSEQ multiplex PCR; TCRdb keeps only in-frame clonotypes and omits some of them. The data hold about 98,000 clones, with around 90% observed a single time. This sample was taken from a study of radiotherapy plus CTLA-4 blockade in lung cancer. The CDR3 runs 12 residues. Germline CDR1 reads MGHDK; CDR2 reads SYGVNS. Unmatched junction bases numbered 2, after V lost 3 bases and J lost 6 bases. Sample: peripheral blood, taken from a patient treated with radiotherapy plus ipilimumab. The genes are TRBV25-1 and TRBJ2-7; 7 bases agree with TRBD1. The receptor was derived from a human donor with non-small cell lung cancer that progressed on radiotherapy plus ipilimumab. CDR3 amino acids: CASSDRGREQYF. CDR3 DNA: TGTGCCAGCAGTGATAGGGGGCGCGAGCAGTACTTC.